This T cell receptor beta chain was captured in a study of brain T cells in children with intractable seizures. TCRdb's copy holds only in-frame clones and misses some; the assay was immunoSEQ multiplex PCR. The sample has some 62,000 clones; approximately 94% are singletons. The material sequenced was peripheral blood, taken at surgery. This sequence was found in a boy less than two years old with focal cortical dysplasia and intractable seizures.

CDR3 in amino acids: CASRSTGKTNTGELFF. CDR3 coding DNA: TGTGCCAGCAGATCTACAGGGAAGACGAACACCGGGGAGCTGTTTTTT. This chain uses TRBV13 with TRBJ2-2; possible D gene TRBD1, 6 bases. Trimming removed 6 bases from V and 0 bases from J, with 14 bases in between. Germline values: CDR1 PRHDT, CDR2 FYEKMQ (reference sequence). This CDR3 region has 16 residues. Supplemented by reference TRBV13 and TRBJ2-2, the full variable domain reads AAGVIQSPRHLIKEKRETATLKCYPIPRHDTVYWYQQGPGQDPQFLISFYEKMQSDKGSIPDRFSAQQFSDYHSELNMSSLELGDSALYFCASRSTGKTNTGELFFGEGSRLTVL.